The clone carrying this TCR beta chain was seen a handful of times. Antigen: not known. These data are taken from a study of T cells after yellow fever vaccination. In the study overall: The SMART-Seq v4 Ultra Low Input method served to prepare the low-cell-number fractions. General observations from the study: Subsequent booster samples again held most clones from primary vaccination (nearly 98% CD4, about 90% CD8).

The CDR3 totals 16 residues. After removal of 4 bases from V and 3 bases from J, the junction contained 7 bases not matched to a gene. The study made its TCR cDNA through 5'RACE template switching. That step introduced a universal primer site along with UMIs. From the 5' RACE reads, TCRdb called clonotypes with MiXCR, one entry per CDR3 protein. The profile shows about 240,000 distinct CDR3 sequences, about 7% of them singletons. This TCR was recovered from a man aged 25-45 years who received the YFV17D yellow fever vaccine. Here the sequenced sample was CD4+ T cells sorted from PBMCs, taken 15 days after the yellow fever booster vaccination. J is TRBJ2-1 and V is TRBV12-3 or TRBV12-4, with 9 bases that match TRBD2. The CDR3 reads CASSSLAGSLYNEQFF. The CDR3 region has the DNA TGTGCCAGCAGTTCGCTAGCGGGATCCCTCTACAATGAGCAGTTCTTC.